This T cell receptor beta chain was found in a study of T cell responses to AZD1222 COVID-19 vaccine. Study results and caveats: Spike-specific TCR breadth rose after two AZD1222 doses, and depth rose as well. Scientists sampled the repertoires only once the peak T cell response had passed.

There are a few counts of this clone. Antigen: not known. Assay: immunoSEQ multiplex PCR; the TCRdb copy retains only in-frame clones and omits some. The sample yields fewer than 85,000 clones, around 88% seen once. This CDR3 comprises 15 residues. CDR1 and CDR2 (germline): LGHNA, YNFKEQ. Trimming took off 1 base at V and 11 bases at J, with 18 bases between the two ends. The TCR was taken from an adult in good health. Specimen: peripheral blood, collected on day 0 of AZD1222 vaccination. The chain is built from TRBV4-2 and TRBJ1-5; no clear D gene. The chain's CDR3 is CASSQGLGRALAQHF. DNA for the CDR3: TGTGCCAGCAGCCAAGGTTTGGGAAGGGCCTTGGCCCAGCATTTT.